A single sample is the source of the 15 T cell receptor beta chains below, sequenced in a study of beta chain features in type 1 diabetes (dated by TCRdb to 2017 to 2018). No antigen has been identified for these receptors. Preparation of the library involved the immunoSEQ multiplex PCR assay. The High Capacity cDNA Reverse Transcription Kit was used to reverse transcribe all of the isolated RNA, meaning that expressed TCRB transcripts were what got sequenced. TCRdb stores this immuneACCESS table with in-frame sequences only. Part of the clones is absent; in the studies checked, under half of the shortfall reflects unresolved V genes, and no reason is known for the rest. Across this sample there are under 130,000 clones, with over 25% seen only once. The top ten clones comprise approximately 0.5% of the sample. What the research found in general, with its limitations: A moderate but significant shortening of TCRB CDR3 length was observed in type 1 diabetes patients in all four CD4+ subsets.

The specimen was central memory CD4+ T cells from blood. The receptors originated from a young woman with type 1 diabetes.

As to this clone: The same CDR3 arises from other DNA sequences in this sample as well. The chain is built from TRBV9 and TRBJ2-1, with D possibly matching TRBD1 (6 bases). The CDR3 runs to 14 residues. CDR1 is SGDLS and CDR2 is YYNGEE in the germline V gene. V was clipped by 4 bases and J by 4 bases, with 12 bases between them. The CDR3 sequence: CASSPQTGYNEQFF. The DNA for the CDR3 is TGTGCCAGCAGCCCTCAGACAGGTTACAATGAGCAGTTCTTC. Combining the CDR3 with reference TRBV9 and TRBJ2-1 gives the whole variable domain DSGVTQTPKHLITATGQRVTLRCSPRSGDLSVYWYQQSLDQGLQFLIQYYNGEERAKGNILERFSAQQFPDLHSELNLSSLELGDSALYFCASSPQTGYNEQFFGPGTRLTVL.

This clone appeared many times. The CDR3 bases are TGTGCCAGCACCTTGGGGGGGGAGCAGTACTTC. As protein: CASTLGGEQYF. The chain recombines TRBV28 with TRBJ2-7; the match to TRBD2 covers 7 bases. The CDR3 spans 11 residues. Germline V gene sequence: CDR1 MDHEN, CDR2 SYDVKM. J gave up 7 bases and V 7 bases, and 4 bases lay outside the gene matches.

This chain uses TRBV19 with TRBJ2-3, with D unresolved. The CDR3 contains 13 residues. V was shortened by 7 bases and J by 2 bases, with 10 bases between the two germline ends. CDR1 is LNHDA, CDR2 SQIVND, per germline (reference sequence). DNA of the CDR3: TGTGCCAGTAAGCGATCAAACACAGATACGCAGTATTTT. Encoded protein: CASKRSNTDTQYF.

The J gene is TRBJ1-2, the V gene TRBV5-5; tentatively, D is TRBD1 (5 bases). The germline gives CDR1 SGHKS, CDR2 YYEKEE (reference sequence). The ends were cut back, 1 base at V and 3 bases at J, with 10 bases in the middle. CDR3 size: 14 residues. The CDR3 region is CASSLPPRDYGYTF. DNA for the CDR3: TGTGCCAGCAGCTTGCCACCCAGGGACTATGGCTACACCTTC.

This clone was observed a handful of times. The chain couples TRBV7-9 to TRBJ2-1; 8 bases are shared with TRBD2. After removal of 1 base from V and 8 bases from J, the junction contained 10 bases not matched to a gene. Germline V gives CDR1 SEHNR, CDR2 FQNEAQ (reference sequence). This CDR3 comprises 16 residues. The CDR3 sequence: CASSLGAGVHIDEQFF. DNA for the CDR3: TGTGCCAGCAGCTTAGGAGCGGGGGTCCATATTGATGAGCAGTTCTTC.

The CDR3 DNA is TGTGCCAGCACCAACTGGGTGCGGGAATCTCTCAACACTGAAGCTTTCTTT. The encoded protein is CASTNWVRESLNTEAFF. The J gene is TRBJ1-1, the V gene TRBV5-6, with no clear D. Germline V gene data show CDR1 as SGHDT and CDR2 as YYEEEE. V gave up 6 bases and J gave up 2 bases, with 23 bases separating them. CDR3 length equals 17 residues.

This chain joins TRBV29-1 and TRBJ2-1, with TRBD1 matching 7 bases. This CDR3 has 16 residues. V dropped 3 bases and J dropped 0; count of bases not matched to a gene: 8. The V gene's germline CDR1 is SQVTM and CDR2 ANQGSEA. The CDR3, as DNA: TGCAGCGTTGAGGTTGGGACAGCTAGCTCCTACAATGAGCAGTTCTTC. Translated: CSVEVGTASSYNEQFF.

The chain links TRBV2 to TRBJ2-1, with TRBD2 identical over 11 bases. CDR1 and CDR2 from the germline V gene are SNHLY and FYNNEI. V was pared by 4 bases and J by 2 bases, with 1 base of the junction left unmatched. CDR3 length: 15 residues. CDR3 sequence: CASSVAGGPYNEQFF. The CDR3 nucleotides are TGTGCCAGCAGTGTAGCGGGAGGGCCCTACAATGAGCAGTTCTTC.

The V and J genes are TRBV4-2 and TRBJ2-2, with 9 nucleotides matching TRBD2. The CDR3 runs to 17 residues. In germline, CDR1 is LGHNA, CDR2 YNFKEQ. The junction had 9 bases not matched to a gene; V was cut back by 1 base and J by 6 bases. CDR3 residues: CASSQGVGTSKSGELFF. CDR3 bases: TGTGCCAGCAGCCAAGGGGTAGGGACTAGCAAGTCCGGGGAGCTGTTTTTT.

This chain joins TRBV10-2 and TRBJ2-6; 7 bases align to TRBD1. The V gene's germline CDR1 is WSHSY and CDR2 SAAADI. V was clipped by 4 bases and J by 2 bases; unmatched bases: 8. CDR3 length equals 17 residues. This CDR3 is CASSVTTGQAGANVLTF. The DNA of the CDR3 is TGCGCCAGCAGTGTTACGACAGGGCAAGCTGGGGCCAACGTCCTGACTTTC.

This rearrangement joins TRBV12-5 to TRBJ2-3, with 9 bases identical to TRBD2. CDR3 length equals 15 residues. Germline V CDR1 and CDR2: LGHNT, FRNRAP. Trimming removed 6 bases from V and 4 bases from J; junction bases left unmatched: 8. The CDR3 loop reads CASGLSGRLADTQYF. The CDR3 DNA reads TGTGCTAGTGGGTTAAGCGGGAGGTTGGCAGATACGCAGTATTTT.

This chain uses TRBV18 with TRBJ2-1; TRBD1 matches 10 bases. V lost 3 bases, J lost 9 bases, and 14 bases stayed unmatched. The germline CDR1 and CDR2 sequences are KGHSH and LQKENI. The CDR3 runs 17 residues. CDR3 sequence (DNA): TGTGCCAGCTCACCCAACTCGCGGACAGGGGGTGGAGGTGAGCAGTTCTTC. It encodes CASSPNSRTGGGGEQFF.

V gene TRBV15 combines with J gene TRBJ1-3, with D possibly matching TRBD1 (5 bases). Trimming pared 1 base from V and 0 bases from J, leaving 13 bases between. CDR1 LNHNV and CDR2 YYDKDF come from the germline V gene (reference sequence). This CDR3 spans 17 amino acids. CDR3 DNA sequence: TGTGCCACCAGCAGAGGGGGGGGAGGAGACTCTGGAAACACCATATATTTT. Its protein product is CATSRGGGGDSGNTIYF.

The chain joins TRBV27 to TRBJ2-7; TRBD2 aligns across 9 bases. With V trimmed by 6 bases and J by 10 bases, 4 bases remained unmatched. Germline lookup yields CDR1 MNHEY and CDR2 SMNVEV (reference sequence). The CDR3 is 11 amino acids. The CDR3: CASSAGGPQYV. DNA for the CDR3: TGTGCCAGCAGCGCGGGAGGGCCCCAGTACGTC.

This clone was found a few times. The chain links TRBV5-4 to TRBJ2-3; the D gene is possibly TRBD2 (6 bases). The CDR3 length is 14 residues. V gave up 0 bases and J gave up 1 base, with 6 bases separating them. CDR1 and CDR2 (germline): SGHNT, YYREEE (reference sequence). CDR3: CASSLAGGTDTQYF. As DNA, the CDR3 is TGTGCCAGCAGCTTGGCGGGGGGCACAGATACGCAGTATTTT.